There are a few counts of the clone carrying this TCR beta chain. Its antigen is currently unknown. Through a sample-barcoded 5' primer and a J-beta primer mix, a second PCR was run for about 6 to 11 cycles. Tags on each cDNA molecule came from a template-switch adaptor with 12 random nucleotides. TCRdb called the 5' RACE reads again in MiXCR, with one record for every CDR3 protein. The sample has around 900,000 distinct CDR3 sequences, roughly 51% seen once. This entry is derived from a study of blood T cells in healthy people across ages. Points from the study as a whole: Whereas aged donors had fewer naive CD4+ cells, long-lived donors had more of them and higher diversity. Naive T cell percentage strongly correlated with TCR beta diversity. Diversity estimates drawn from one million T cells were deemed underestimates.

J gave up 6 bases and V 3 bases, and 1 base lay outside the gene matches. CDR3 length equals 12 residues. Germline values: CDR1 LGHNA, CDR2 YNFKEQ. The chain couples TRBV4-2 to TRBJ2-7, with 8 bases fitting TRBD1. Sequencing was performed on blood. This clonotype was obtained from an older woman in good health. The CDR3 sequence: CASSHTGGEQYF. CDR3 DNA: TGTGCCAGCAGCCATACAGGGGGCGAGCAGTACTTC.